A single sample is the source of the 28 T cell receptor beta chains below, sequenced in a study of T-cell memory formation after mild COVID-19. TCRdb re-called the 5' RACE reads with MiXCR, one entry per CDR3 protein. Among a few hundred thousand distinct CDR3 sequences listed, just under 20% were seen once. The source material was PBMCs or a T cell subset sorted from them (not recorded which). Receptors were obtained from a man younger than 30 who had mild COVID-19 (a few samples of this study predate the infection). Cell type and time point are not known.

Many counts were recorded for this clonotype. This chain connects TRBV6-5 to TRBJ2-3; D remains unclear. V was cut by 5 bases and J by 4 bases, with 16 bases left in between. This CDR3 region has 15 residues. Germline V gives CDR1 MNHEY, CDR2 SVGAGI. The CDR3 here is CASSPWTAVADTQYF. DNA for the CDR3: TGTGCCAGCAGTCCATGGACCGCAGTAGCAGATACGCAGTATTTT.

This clonotype showed up just a few times. The V call is TRBV20-1, the J call TRBJ2-3; no clear D. The CDR3 runs 13 residues. Germline CDR1 DFQATT, CDR2 SNEGSKA (reference sequence). Trimming took 1 base from V and 0 from J, leaving 5 bases between them. CDR3 loop: CSARGSSTDTQYF. The CDR3 DNA reads as TGCAGTGCTAGAGGATCTAGCACAGATACGCAGTATTTT.

This chain connects TRBV5-6 to TRBJ2-5; 9 bases match TRBD1. The CDR3 contains 15 residues. Per the germline V gene, CDR1 is SGHDT and CDR2 is YYEEEE. V lost 4 bases and J lost 5; bases outside the gene matches: 9. DNA of the CDR3: TGTGCCAGCAGCCTCAACAGGGGGCGCGGGGAGACCCAGTACTTC. Translating it yields CASSLNRGRGETQYF.

The V and J genes are TRBV6-2 or TRBV6-3 and TRBJ2-2; D is perhaps TRBD2 (6 bases). The germline gives CDR1 MNHEY, CDR2 SVGEGT. V lost 4 bases and J 4 bases, leaving 16 bases between the germline ends. CDR3 length: 16 residues. The CDR3 region is CASSSGLPVITGELFF. CDR3 nucleotide sequence: TGTGCCAGCAGTTCTGGACTACCGGTTATCACCGGGGAGCTGTTTTTT.

This clonotype was picked up a small number of times. The chain combines TRBV20-1 with TRBJ2-7; tentative D call: TRBD2 (5 bases). Germline assignment: CDR1 DFQATT and CDR2 SNEGSKA (reference sequence). Trimming shortened V by 2 bases and J by 4 bases, and 12 bases separated the two germline ends. The CDR3 has 13 amino acids. CDR3 in DNA: TGCAGTGCTAGAAATACACTAGGGTACGAGCAGTACGTC. It codes for CSARNTLGYEQYV.

This clonotype was detected only a few times. The V and J genes are TRBV10-3 and TRBJ2-7; 7 nucleotides match TRBD1. The CDR3 covers 15 residues. Germline values: CDR1 ENHRY, CDR2 SYGVKD. The V and J ends lost 6 bases and 2 bases, in that order; junction bases with no gene match: 10. The CDR3 region is CAIRGTDPGPYEQYF. In nucleotides, the CDR3 is TGTGCCATCAGGGGGACAGACCCGGGACCCTACGAGCAGTACTTC.

The table lists this clonotype with a few counts. Here the CDR3 reads CASSSGRPGTDTQYF. The DNA of the CDR3 is TGTGCCAGCAGTTCCGGGCGCCCCGGCACAGATACGCAGTATTTT. The genes are TRBV6-5 and TRBJ2-3; D is ambiguous. The V end lost 4 bases, the J end lost 1 base, and 12 bases lay between the germline ends. Looked up from germline, CDR1 is MNHEY and CDR2 is SVGAGI. This CDR3 comprises 15 residues.

The chain carries TRBV2 and TRBJ1-6, with D unclear. Germline V gene lookup returns CDR1 SNHLY and CDR2 FYNNEI. The CDR3 contains 12 residues. The V end was cut by 5 bases, the J end by 9 bases, with 8 bases between. CDR3 bases: TGTGCCAGCAGTTTGGGTGCTTCACCCCTCCACTTT. Translation gives CASSLGASPLHF.

The CDR3 coding sequence is TGTGCCAGCCGGCGGGGCTCTAGCACAGATACGCAGTATTTT. Its protein product is CASRRGSSTDTQYF. This chain connects TRBV7-2 to TRBJ2-3, with D possibly matching TRBD2 (6 bases). This CDR3 has 14 residues. V lost 8 bases, J lost 0 bases, and 12 bases lay in between. The V gene's germline CDR1 is SGHTA and CDR2 FQGNSA. Looking up the rest from reference TRBV7-2 and TRBJ2-3 gives the full variable domain: GAGVSQSPSNKVTEKGKDVELRCDPISGHTALYWYRQSLGQGLEFLIYFQGNSAPDKSGLPSDRFSAERTGGSVSTLTIQRTQQEDSAVYLCASRRGSSTDTQYFGPGTRLTVL.

The chain employs TRBV28 and TRBJ2-7; TRBD2 matches at 7 bases. The CDR3 covers 15 residues. The V segment lost 2 bases and the J segment 1 base; nucleotides outside the gene matches: 5. Per germline, CDR1 MDHEN and CDR2 SYDVKM. This CDR3 reads CASSLGGEGSYEQYV. In DNA, the CDR3 is TGTGCCAGCAGTTTAGGGGGGGAAGGGTCCTACGAGCAGTACGTC.

There are a few counts of this clonotype. V gene TRBV4-1 combines with J gene TRBJ2-2; D not certain. In germline, CDR1 is MGHRA, CDR2 YSYEKL. V lost 4 bases and J lost 6, with 12 bases in between. The CDR3 contains 14 residues. CDR3: CASSLIAVSGELFF. The CDR3 region has the DNA TGCGCCAGCAGCCTCATAGCTGTTTCCGGGGAGCTGTTTTTT.

The chain joins TRBV5-5 to TRBJ1-1; unclear D gene. The CDR3 extends over 14 amino acids. Germline assignment: CDR1 SGHKS and CDR2 YYEKEE (reference sequence). Between the trimmed V and J ends, which lost 9 bases and 0 bases, there was a span of 15 bases. CDR3 in amino acids: CATERVGMNTEAFF. The CDR3 nucleotides read TGTGCCACGGAGAGGGTAGGGATGAACACTGAAGCTTTCTTT.

This clonotype occurred a few times. The chain has TRBV27 and TRBJ1-1; unclear D gene. The V end was cut by 2 bases, the J end by 1 base, with 5 bases between. CDR1 and CDR2 from the germline V gene are MNHEY and SMNVEV (reference sequence). The CDR3 spans 13 residues. The CDR3 region has the DNA TGTGCCAGCAGTTTACAGAAGAACACTGAAGCTTTCTTT. As protein: CASSLQKNTEAFF.

This clonotype was seen a few times. V usage is TRBV24-1 and J usage is TRBJ2-2; 8 nucleotides align to TRBD1. Per germline, CDR1 KGHDR and CDR2 SFDVKD. V shed 4 bases and J 3 bases; nucleotides not matched to a gene: 3. This CDR3 is 15 amino acids long. This chain's CDR3 is CATSEMDRDTGELFF. DNA of the CDR3: TGTGCCACCAGTGAGATGGACAGGGACACCGGGGAGCTGTTTTTT.

This clonotype was seen a handful of times. The chain has TRBV7-2 and TRBJ2-5; no clear D. The germline V and J ends were trimmed by 11 bases and 3 bases, with 10 bases remaining between them. Germline CDR1 is SGHTA and CDR2 is FQGNSA. CDR3 size: 11 residues. DNA of the CDR3: TGTGCCTCCTCTGCGGAAGAGACCCAGTACTTC. It codes for CASSAEETQYF.

The chain carries TRBV27 and TRBJ1-2; D perhaps matches TRBD1 (5 bases). CDR3 length: 13 amino acids. V lost 10 bases to trimming and J lost 6 bases, with 18 bases between them. Germline CDR1 and CDR2: MNHEY and SMNVEV (reference sequence). The CDR3 sequence: CATPPGTPHGYTF. The CDR3 DNA reads TGTGCCACCCCCCCAGGGACCCCCCATGGCTACACCTTC.

J is TRBJ2-2 and V is TRBV9; weak D call: TRBD1 (5 bases). This CDR3 contains 13 residues. Germline V gene data show CDR1 as SGDLS and CDR2 as YYNGEE. Trimming removed 4 bases at V and 6 bases at J, with 10 bases between. The chain's CDR3 is CASSIRGPGELFF. DNA of the CDR3: TGTGCCAGCAGCATTAGGGGTCCCGGGGAGCTGTTTTTT. The variable domain in full, completed from reference TRBV9 and TRBJ2-2, reads DSGVTQTPKHLITATGQRVTLRCSPRSGDLSVYWYQQSLDQGLQFLIQYYNGEERAKGNILERFSAQQFPDLHSELNLSSLELGDSALYFCASSIRGPGELFFGEGSRLTVL.

The rearrangement links TRBV4-3 to TRBJ2-1; 7 nucleotides align to TRBD2. V trimming: 0 bases; J trimming: 8 bases; junction bases outside the gene matches: 10. The CDR3 is 16 residues long. Germline loops: CDR1 LGHNA, CDR2 YSLEER. CDR3 DNA: TGCGCCAGCAGCCAAGATCGGGCAGGGAGGGATGATGAGCAGTTCTTC. This gives the protein CASSQDRAGRDDEQFF.

This chain links TRBV7-6 with TRBJ2-5, with a tentative D call TRBD1 (8 bases). Germline V CDR1 and CDR2: SGHVS, FNYEAQ. The V and J ends lost 1 base and 2 bases respectively, with 20 bases between them. The CDR3 runs to 18 residues. The CDR3: CASSLDGRGQDLQETQYF. CDR3 coding DNA: TGTGCCAGCAGCTTAGATGGGAGGGGACAGGATTTACAAGAGACCCAGTACTTC.

This clonotype has only a few counts. This sequence joins TRBV20-1 and TRBJ2-2; TRBD2 matches at 8 bases. There are 14 residues in the CDR3. CDR1 and CDR2 from the germline V gene are DFQATT and SNEGSKA (reference sequence). V dropped 5 bases and J dropped 5; count of bases not matched to a gene: 7. Here the CDR3 DNA reads TGCAGTGCTCAGACGGGGGGGGCGACCGGGGAGCTGTTTTTT. As protein: CSAQTGGATGELFF.

This clonotype was seen many times. The chain combines TRBV5-1 with TRBJ1-1, with 12 bases lining up with TRBD1. This CDR3 contains 14 residues. V shed 4 bases and J 7 bases; nucleotides not matched to a gene: 5. The germline CDR1 and CDR2 sequences are SGHRS and YFSETQ. DNA for the CDR3: TGCGCCAGCAGCGGGGACAGGGGGCTGGGTGAAGCTTTCTTT. This codes for CASSGDRGLGEAFF.

The CDR3 spells CSARKGAGTEAFF. The CDR3, as DNA: TGCAGTGCTAGAAAGGGGGCTGGCACTGAAGCTTTCTTT. The chain uses TRBV20-1 and TRBJ1-1; TRBD1 agrees at 7 bases. In germline, CDR1 is DFQATT, CDR2 SNEGSKA (reference sequence). Germline trimming cut 2 bases from V and 4 bases from J; bases unmatched to any gene: 4. CDR3 size: 13 residues.

The V gene is TRBV7-9, the J gene TRBJ1-5; D is unresolved. The CDR3 length is 14 residues. Trimming stripped 2 bases from V and 0 bases from J, with 5 bases between. Germline lookup yields CDR1 SEHNR and CDR2 FQNEAQ (reference sequence). CDR3 sequence reads: CASSLSDSNQPQHF. The CDR3, as DNA: TGTGCCAGCAGCTTATCAGATAGCAATCAGCCCCAGCATTTT.

This clonotype has only a few counts. The V call is TRBV5-1, the J call TRBJ2-3; D is undetermined. Trimming left V 1 base short and J 1 base short, with 7 bases between. Germline lookup yields CDR1 SGHRS and CDR2 YFSETQ. The CDR3 is made up of 14 amino acids. The CDR3 loop is CASSLMQGTDTQYF. CDR3 bases: TGCGCCAGCAGCTTGATGCAGGGCACAGATACGCAGTATTTT.

This clonotype came up a few times. The chain employs TRBV7-3 and TRBJ2-3; 8 bases fit TRBD2. V shed 2 bases, J shed 4 bases, and the junction held 5 bases outside the gene matches. The CDR3 length is 15 residues. Germline loops: CDR1 SGHTA, CDR2 FQGTGA. The CDR3: CASSLAGGSPDTQYF. Here the CDR3 DNA reads TGTGCCAGCAGCTTAGCGGGGGGATCCCCAGATACGCAGTATTTT.

The chain combines TRBV7-2 with TRBJ2-7; no firm D call. The V gene's germline CDR1 is SGHTA and CDR2 FQGNSA. The CDR3 has 12 amino acids. V was trimmed by 3 bases and J by 4 bases, leaving 7 bases between them. In DNA form, the CDR3 reads TGTGCCAGCAGCTTCGTGAGTTACGAGCAGTACTTC. Its protein is CASSFVSYEQYF.

This clonotype has only a few counts. The chain couples TRBV9 to TRBJ1-2, with D unclear. Trimming stripped 4 bases from V and 3 bases from J, with 13 bases between. The CDR3 has 14 residues. The germline V gene encodes CDR1 SGDLS and CDR2 YYNGEE. CDR3 in DNA: TGTGCCAGCAGCCCCCGGACGGACTACTATGGCTACACCTTC. Translating it yields CASSPRTDYYGYTF. The variable domain in full, completed from reference TRBV9 and TRBJ1-2, reads DSGVTQTPKHLITATGQRVTLRCSPRSGDLSVYWYQQSLDQGLQFLIQYYNGEERAKGNILERFSAQQFPDLHSELNLSSLELGDSALYFCASSPRTDYYGYTFGSGTRLTVV.

V usage is TRBV27 and J usage is TRBJ1-2; D might be TRBD1 (5 bases). The V end was cut by 7 bases, the J end by 2 bases, with 14 bases between. Germline V CDR1 and CDR2: MNHEY, SMNVEV (reference sequence). The CDR3 contains 14 residues. For the CDR3, the DNA is TGTGCCAGCAAGAGGGGCAGCTCGAACTATGGCTACACCTTC. Protein: CASKRGSSNYGYTF.